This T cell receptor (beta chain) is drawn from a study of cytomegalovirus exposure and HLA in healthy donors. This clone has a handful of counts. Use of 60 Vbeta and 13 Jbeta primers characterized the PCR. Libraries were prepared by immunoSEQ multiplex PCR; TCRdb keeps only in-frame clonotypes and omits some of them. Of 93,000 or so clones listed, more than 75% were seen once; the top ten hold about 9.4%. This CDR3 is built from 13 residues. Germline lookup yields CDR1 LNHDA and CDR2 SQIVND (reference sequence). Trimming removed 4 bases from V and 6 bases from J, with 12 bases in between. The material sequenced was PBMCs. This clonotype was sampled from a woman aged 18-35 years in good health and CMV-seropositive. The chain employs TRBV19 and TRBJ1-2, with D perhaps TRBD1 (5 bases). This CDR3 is CASSRDAGDGYTF. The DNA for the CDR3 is TGTGCCAGTAGTAGGGACGCGGGGGATGGCTACACCTTC.